The clone carrying this T cell receptor (beta chain) appeared a few times. This specimen belongs to a study of blood T cell repertoires in COVID-19. The method was immunoSEQ multiplex PCR; TCRdb's version includes in-frame clones alone and lacks a portion of them. The table has around 140,000 clones, roughly 80% seen once; the top ten hold about 6%. Germline V gene sequence: CDR1 SEHNR, CDR2 FQNEAQ (reference sequence). The CDR3 consists of 14 residues. The V gene lost 5 bases and the J gene lost 7 bases, with 12 bases spanning the gap. The chain couples TRBV7-9 to TRBJ1-6; D remains ambiguous. The receptor comes from a woman aged 45-65 years who had recovered from COVID-19. Material: PBMCs or T cells enriched from blood (not recorded which). The CDR3 nucleotides are TGTGCCAGCAGCCCCGTCGGCGGAAATTCACCCCTCCACTTT. Its protein product is CASSPVGGNSPLHF.